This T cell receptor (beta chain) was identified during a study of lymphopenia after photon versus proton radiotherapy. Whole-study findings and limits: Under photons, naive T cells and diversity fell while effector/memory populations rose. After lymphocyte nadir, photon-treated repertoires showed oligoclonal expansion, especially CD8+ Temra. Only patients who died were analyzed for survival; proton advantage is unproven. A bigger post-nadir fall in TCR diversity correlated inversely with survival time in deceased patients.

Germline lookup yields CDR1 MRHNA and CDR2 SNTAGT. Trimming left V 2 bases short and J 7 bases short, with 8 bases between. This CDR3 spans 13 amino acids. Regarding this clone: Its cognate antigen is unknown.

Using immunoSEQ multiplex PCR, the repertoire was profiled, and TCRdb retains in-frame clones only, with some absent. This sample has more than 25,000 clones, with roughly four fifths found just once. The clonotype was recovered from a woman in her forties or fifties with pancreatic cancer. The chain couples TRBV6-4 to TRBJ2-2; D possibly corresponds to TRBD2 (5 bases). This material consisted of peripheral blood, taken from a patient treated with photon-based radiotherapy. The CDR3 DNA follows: TGTGCCAGCAGTGACAGGGAGAGCGGGGAGCTGTTTTTT. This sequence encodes CASSDRESGELFF.